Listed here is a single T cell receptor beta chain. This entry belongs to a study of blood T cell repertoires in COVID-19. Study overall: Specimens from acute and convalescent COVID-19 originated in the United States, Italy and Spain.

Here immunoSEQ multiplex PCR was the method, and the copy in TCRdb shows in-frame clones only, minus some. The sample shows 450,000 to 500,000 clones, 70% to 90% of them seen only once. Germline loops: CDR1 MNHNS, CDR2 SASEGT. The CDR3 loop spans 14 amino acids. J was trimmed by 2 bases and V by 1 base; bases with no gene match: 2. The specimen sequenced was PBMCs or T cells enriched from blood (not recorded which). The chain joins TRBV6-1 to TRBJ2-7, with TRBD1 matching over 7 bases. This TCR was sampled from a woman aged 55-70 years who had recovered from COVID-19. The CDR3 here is CASSEVQGPYEQYF. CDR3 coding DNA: TGTGCCAGCAGTGAAGTACAGGGGCCCTACGAGCAGTACTTC.